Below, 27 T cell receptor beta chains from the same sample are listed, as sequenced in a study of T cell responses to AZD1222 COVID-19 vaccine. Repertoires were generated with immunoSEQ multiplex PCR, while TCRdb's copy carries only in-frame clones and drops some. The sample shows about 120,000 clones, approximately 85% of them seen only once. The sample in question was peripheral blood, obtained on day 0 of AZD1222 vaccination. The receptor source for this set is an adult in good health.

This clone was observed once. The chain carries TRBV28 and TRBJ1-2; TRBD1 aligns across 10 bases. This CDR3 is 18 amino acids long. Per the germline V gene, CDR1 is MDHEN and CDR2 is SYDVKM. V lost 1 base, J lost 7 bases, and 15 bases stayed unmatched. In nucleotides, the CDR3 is TGTGCCAGCAGTTTATTTGGTTTCTCCGGGACAGGGGCGGGTGGCTACACCTTC. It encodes CASSLFGFSGTGAGGYTF.

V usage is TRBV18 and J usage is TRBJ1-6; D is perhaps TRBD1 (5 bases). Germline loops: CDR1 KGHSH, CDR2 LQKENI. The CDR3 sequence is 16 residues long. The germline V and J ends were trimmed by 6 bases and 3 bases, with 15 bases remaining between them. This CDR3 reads CASSRDAWSYNSPLHF. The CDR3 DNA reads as TGTGCCAGCTCCCGGGACGCCTGGAGCTATAATTCACCCCTCCACTTT.

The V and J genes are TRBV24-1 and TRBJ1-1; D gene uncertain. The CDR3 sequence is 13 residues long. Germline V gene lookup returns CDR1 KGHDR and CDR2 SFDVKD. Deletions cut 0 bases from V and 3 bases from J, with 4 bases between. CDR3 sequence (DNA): TGTGCCACCAGTGATTTGTGGGACACTGAAGCTTTCTTT. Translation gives CATSDLWDTEAFF.

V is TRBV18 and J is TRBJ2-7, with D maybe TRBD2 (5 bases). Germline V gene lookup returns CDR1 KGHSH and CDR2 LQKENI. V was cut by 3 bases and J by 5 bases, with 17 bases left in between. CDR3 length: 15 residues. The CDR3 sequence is CASSPPSRPEDEQYF. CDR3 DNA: TGTGCCAGCTCACCCCCCAGTCGCCCGGAGGACGAGCAGTACTTC.

The CDR3 spells CASSPKTGQPQHF. Written as DNA, the CDR3 is TGTGCCAGCAGCCCGAAAACCGGCCAGCCCCAGCATTTT. This sequence joins TRBV7-2 and TRBJ1-5; D gene unclear. Germline V gene sequence: CDR1 SGHTA, CDR2 FQGNSA. CDR3 length: 13 amino acids. V gave up 5 bases and J gave up 7 bases, with 12 bases separating them.

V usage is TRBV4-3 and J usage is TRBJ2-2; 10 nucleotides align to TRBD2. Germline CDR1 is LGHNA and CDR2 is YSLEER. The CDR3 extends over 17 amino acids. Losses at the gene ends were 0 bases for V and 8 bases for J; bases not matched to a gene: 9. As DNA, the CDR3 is TGCGCCAGCAGCCAAGATACCCGAGCGGGGGGGCCTGGGGAGCTGTTTTTT. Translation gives CASSQDTRAGGPGELFF.

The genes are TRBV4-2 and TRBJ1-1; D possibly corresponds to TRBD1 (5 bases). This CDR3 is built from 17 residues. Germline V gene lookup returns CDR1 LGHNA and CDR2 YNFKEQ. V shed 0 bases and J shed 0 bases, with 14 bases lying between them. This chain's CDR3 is CASSQEAGDLMNTEAFF. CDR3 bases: TGTGCCAGCAGCCAAGAGGCCGGGGACCTCATGAACACTGAAGCTTTCTTT.

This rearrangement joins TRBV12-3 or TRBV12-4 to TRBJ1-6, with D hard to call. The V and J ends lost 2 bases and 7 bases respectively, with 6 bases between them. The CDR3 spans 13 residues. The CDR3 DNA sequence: TGTGCCAGCAGTTTAAACGTAAATTCACCCCTCCACTTT. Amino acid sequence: CASSLNVNSPLHF.

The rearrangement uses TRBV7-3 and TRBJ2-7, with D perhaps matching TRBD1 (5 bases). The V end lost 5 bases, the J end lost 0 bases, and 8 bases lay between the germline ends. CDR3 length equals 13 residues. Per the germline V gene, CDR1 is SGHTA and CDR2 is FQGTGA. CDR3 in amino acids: CASSLDSSYEQYF. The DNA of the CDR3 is TGTGCCAGCAGCCTCGACAGCTCCTACGAGCAGTACTTC. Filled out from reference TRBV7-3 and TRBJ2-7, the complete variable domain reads GAGVSQTPSNKVTEKGKYVELRCDPISGHTALYWYRQSLGQGPEFLIYFQGTGAADDSGLPNDRFFAVRPEGSVSTLKIQRTERGDSAVYLCASSLDSSYEQYFGPGTRLTVT.

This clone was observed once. This CDR3 is CASSYIGQPQHF. For the CDR3, the DNA is TGTGCCAGCAGTTATATCGGGCAGCCCCAGCATTTT. The rearrangement uses TRBV6-6 and TRBJ1-5, with unresolved D. CDR3 length: 12 amino acids. The germline V gene encodes CDR1 MNHNY and CDR2 SVGAGI (reference sequence). The V and J ends lost 3 bases and 7 bases respectively, with 7 bases between them.

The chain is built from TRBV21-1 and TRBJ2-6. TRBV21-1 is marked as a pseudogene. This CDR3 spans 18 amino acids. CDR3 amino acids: CASSKEGSARSGANVLTF. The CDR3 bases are TGTGCCAGCAGCAAAGAAGGCAGTGCCCGCTCTGGGGCCAACGTCCTGACTTTC.

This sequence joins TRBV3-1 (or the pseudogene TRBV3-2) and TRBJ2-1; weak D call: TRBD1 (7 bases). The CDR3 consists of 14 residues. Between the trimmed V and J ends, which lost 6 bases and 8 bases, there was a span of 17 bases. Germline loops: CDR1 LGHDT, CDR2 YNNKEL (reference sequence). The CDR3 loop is CASRMAGGSDEQFF. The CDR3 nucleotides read TGTGCCAGCAGAATGGCAGGGGGGTCTGATGAGCAGTTCTTC.

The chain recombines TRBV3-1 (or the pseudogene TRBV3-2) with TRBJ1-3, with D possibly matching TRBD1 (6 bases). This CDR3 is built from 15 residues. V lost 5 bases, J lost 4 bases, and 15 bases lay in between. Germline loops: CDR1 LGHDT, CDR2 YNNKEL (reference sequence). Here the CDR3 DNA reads TGTGCCAGCAGCTCCCTTACAGGGTCCGGAAACACCATATATTTT. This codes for CASSSLTGSGNTIYF.

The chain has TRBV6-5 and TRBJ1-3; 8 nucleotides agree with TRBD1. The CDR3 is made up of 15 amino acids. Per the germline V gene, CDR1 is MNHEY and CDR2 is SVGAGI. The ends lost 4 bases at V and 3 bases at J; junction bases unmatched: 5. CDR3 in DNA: TGTGCCAGCAGTTCGACAGGGGCTTATGGAAACACCATATATTTT. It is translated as CASSSTGAYGNTIYF.

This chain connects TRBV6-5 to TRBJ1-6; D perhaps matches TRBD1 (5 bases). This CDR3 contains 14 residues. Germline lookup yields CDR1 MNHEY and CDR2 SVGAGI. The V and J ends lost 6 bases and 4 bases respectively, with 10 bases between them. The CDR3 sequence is CASRKEGYNSPLHF. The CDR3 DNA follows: TGTGCCAGCAGGAAGGAGGGGTATAATTCACCCCTCCACTTT.

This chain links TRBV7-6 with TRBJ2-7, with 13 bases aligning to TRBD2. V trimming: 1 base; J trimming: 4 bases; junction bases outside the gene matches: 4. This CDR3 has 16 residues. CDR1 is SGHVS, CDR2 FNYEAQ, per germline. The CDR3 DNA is TGTGCCAGCAGCTTAGGGGGACTAGCGGGGAGGTACGAGCAGTACTTC. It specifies CASSLGGLAGRYEQYF.

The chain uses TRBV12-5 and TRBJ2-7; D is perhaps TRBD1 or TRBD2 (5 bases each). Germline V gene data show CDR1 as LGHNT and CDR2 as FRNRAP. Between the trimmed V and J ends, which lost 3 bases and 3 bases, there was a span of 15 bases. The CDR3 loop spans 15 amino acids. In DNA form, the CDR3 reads TGTGCTAGTGGTTTTGAGGGGAGACCCGACTACGAGCAGTACTTC. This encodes CASGFEGRPDYEQYF.

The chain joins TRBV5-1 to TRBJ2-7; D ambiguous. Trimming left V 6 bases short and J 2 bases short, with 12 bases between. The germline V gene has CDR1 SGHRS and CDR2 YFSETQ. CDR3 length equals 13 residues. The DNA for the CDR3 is TGCGCCAGCAAGGTGACACCCCCCTACGAGCAGTACTTC. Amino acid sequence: CASKVTPPYEQYF.

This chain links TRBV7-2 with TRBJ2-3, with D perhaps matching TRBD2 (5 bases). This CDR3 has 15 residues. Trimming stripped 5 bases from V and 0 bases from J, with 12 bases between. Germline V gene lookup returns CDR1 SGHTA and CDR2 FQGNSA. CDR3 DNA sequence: TGTGCCAGCAGCCCCCAGGCGGGTAGCACAGATACGCAGTATTTT. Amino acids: CASSPQAGSTDTQYF.

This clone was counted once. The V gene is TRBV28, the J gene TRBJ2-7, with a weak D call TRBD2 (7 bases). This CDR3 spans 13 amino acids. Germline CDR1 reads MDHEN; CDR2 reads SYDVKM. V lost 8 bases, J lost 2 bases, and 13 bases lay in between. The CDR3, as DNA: TGTGCCAGCTTGGGGGGGCCTGCCTACGAGCAGTACTTC. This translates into CASLGGPAYEQYF.

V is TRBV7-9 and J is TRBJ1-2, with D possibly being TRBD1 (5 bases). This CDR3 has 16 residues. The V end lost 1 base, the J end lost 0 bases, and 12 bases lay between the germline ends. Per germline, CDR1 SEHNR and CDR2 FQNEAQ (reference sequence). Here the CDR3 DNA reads TGTGCCAGCAGCTTAGGGTTCCAGGGCGCTAACTATGGCTACACCTTC. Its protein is CASSLGFQGANYGYTF.

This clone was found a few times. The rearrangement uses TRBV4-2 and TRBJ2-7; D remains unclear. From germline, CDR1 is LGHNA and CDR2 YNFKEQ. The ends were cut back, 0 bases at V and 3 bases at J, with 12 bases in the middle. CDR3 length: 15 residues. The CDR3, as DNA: TGTGCCAGCAGCCAAGACCACAGCCCGCACTACGAGCAGTACTTC. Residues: CASSQDHSPHYEQYF.

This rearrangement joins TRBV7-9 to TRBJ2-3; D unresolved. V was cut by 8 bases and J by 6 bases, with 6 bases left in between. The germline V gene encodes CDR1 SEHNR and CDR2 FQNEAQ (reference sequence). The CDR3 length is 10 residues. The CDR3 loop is CASRSDTQYF. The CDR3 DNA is TGTGCCAGCCGCAGTGATACGCAGTATTTT.

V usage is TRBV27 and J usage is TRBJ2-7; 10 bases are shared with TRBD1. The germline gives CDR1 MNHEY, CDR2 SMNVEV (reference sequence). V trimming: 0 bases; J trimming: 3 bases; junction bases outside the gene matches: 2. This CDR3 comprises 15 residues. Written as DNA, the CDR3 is TGTGCCAGCAGTTTATCCGGGACAGGGGTCTACGAGCAGTACTTC. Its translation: CASSLSGTGVYEQYF.

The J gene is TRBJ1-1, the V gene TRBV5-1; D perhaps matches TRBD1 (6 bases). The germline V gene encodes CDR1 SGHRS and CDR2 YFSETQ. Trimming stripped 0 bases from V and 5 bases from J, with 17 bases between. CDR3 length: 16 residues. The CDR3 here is CASSLGLGGADTEAFF. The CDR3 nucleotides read TGCGCCAGCAGCTTGGGTTTGGGGGGCGCCGATACTGAAGCTTTCTTT.

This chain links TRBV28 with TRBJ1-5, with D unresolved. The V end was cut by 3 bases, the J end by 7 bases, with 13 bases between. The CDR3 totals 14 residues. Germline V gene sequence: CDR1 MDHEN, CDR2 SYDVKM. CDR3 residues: CASSLHRAGQPQHF. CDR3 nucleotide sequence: TGTGCCAGCAGTTTGCACCGGGCCGGGCAGCCCCAGCATTTT.

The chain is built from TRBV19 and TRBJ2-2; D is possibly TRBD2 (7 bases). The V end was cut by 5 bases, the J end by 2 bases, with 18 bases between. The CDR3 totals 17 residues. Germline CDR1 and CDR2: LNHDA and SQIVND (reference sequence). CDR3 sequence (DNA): TGTGCCAGTAGTTACCTGGGGGGGGCAGCAAACACCGGGGAGCTGTTTTTT. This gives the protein CASSYLGGAANTGELFF. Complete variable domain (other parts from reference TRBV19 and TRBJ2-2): DGGITQSPKYLFRKEGQNVTLSCEQNLNHDAMYWYRQDPGQGLRLIYYSQIVNDFQKGDIAEGYSVSREKKESFPLTVTSAQKNPTAFYLCASSYLGGAANTGELFFGEGSRLTVL.